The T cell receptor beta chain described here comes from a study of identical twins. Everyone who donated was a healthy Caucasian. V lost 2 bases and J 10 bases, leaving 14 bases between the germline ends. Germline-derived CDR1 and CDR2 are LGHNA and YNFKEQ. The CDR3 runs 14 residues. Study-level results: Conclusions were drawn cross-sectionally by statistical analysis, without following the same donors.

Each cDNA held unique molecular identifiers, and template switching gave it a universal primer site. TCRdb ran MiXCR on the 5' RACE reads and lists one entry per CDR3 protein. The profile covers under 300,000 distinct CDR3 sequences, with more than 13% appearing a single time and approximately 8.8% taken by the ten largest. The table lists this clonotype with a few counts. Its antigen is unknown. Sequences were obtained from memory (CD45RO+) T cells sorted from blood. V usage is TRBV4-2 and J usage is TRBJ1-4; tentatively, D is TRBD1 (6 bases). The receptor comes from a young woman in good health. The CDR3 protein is CASSQRGASGKLFF. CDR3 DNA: TGTGCCAGCAGCCAACGGGGGGCGAGCGGAAAACTGTTTTTT.